Listed below are T cell receptor beta chains from one sample, sequenced in a study of vaccination and CD4 T cells after COVID-19. The antigens these receptors bind are not known. From the PCR reads, TCRdb called clonotypes with MiXCR, one entry per CDR3 protein. The sample has approximately 12,000 distinct CDR3 sequences, roughly half seen once. Sequencing was performed on CD4+ T cells from blood, cultured in vitro. All receptors derive from a human donor who had recovered from COVID-19. Both conserved end residues are part of each CDR3. A D gene is named only where the DNA matches it firmly. The size of a clone is reported for some rows only, either as once, few or many, or as a class for expanded clones.

cdr3_nt cdr3_aa d_call j_call v_call clone_size
TGCGCCAGCAGTGAGTCACGTCTGGGGAGCCGATATACGCAGTATTTT CASSESRLGSRYTQYF . TRBJ2-3 TRBV10-1 .
TGTGCCAGCAGCGTGGGAACTAGGAATCCCTCCTACAATGAGCAGTTCTTC CASSVGTRNPSYNEQFF . TRBJ2-1 TRBV9 .
TGTGCCAGTCGGCCATTGGGGGATAATTCACCCCTCCACTTT CASRPLGDNSPLHF . TRBJ1-6 TRBV27 .
TGTGCCAGCACCCCGGGTTTGGGGATCTCGGTCCGGACCCAGTACTTC CASTPGLGISVRTQYF . TRBJ2-5 TRBV6-1 .
TGTGCCTGGAGGGTATCTAGCGTATACAATGAGCAGTTCTTC CAWRVSSVYNEQFF . TRBJ2-1 TRBV30 .
TGTGCCAGCAGCCAGCAGGGGTACCAAGAGACCCAGTACTTC CASSQQGYQETQYF . TRBJ2-5 TRBV28 .
TGCGCCAGCAGCTTGGACTACTCTGGAAACACCATATATTTT CASSLDYSGNTIYF . TRBJ1-3 TRBV5-1 .
TGTGCCAGCAGTTACTCGACCAACGCGCAGTACTTC CASSYSTNAQYF . TRBJ2-7 TRBV6-5 few
TGCAGTGCTAGAGATCCCCTACTGGGCGACGGGGAGCTGTTTTTT CSARDPLLGDGELFF . TRBJ2-2 TRBV20-1 .
TGTGCCAGCACTCCATCGGAGGGAACCTCCTACGAGCAGTACTTC CASTPSEGTSYEQYF . TRBJ2-7 TRBV28 .
TGTGCCAGCAGACAAGGGACAGTCCCCACCGGGGAGCTGTTTTTT CASRQGTVPTGELFF TRBD1 TRBJ2-2 TRBV27 few
TGCAGTGCTGGAGGACAGGTCGTTGGCGCTGAAGCTTTCTTT CSAGGQVVGAEAFF TRBD1 TRBJ1-1 TRBV20-1 .
TGTGCCAGCAGCTTAGCGACGCCAGGGTGGGGTGACGAGCAGTACTTC CASSLATPGWGDEQYF . TRBJ2-7 TRBV7-6 .
TGTGCCAGCAGCTTAGGGTCGGGGGCGGGAAATCAGCCCCAGCATTTT CASSLGSGAGNQPQHF . TRBJ1-5 TRBV7-9 .
TGTGCCAGCAGTTTATTCAGGGCGAATCAGCCCCAGCATTTT CASSLFRANQPQHF . TRBJ1-5 TRBV12-3/TRBV12-4 .
TGTGCCAGTAGTATCGACAGGGGGAGCACAGATACGCAGTATTTT CASSIDRGSTDTQYF TRBD1 TRBJ2-3 TRBV19 .
TGTGCCACCAGTCAGGACAGGGAGGCTGAAGCTTTCTTT CATSQDREAEAFF TRBD1 TRBJ1-1 TRBV24-1 .
TGTGCCAGCAGTGAAAGTTTAGCAGCTATCACCGGGGAGCTGTTTTTT CASSESLAAITGELFF . TRBJ2-2 TRBV2 once
TGTGCCAGTAGCCGAGGGTCGCCGCACGCCTCCTATAATTCACCCCTCCACTTT CASSRGSPHASYNSPLHF . TRBJ1-6 TRBV19 .
TGCAGTGCTAGAGAAGACAGGGGGCTCTATGGCTACACCTTC CSAREDRGLYGYTF TRBD1 TRBJ1-2 TRBV20-1 .
TGCAGTGCTAGAGATCTTGGGGTATCCTACGAGCAGTACTTC CSARDLGVSYEQYF . TRBJ2-7 TRBV20-1 .
TGTGCCAGCAGCAAACTAGTGGGGGCGGGAGGGGCGATCTACGAGCAGTACTTC CASSKLVGAGGAIYEQYF TRBD2 TRBJ2-7 TRBV7-9 .
TGTGCCATAAGGGGCGGGAGGGCCACAGATACGCAGTATTTT CAIRGGRATDTQYF TRBD2 TRBJ2-3 TRBV30 .
TGTGCCAGCAGTGAAGTTTTCCGGGGGCCGAATGGAGTATGGTCAGATACGCAGTATTTT CASSEVFRGPNGVWSDTQYF . TRBJ2-3 TRBV6-1 .
TGTGCCAGCAGCCGTGACTCGGGACAGGGCTTAGATACGCAGTATTTT CASSRDSGQGLDTQYF TRBD1 TRBJ2-3 TRBV28 .
TGCGCCAGCAGTACGGATGGACAGGGGAACCAGCCCCAGCATTTT CASSTDGQGNQPQHF TRBD1 TRBJ1-5 TRBV5-1 few
TGTGCCAGCAGTAAGGGAGCGGGCTACGAGCAGTACTTC CASSKGAGYEQYF . TRBJ2-7 TRBV12-3/TRBV12-4 .
TGTGCCAGCAGCTTGCGGACAGCGAATCTCTACGAGCAGTACTTC CASSLRTANLYEQYF . TRBJ2-7 TRBV5-4 .
TGTGCCAGCAGCTTAGAGGGGAGTTTTTCTGGAAACACCATATATTTT CASSLEGSFSGNTIYF . TRBJ1-3 TRBV7-2 .
TGCAGTGCCTATGGGACAGTCTATGGCTACACCTTC CSAYGTVYGYTF TRBD1 TRBJ1-2 TRBV20-1 few
TGCAGTGCTAGAGATCCCCGGTCTGGGGACACTGAAGCTTTCTTT CSARDPRSGDTEAFF . TRBJ1-1 TRBV20-1 .
TGTGCCAGCAACCTAGCGAGCTCCTACAATGAGCAGTTCTTC CASNLASSYNEQFF . TRBJ2-1 TRBV18 few
TGTGCCACCCACTCCGGGCTTCTCGAGCAGTACTTC CATHSGLLEQYF . TRBJ2-7 TRBV6-1 .
TGTGCCAGCAGTTCGACAGATACGCAGTATTTT CASSSTDTQYF . TRBJ2-3 TRBV12-3/TRBV12-4 .
TGCAGTGCCGTCCCTAGCGGGCCCCACCAAGAGACCCAGTACTTC CSAVPSGPHQETQYF TRBD2 TRBJ2-5 TRBV20-1 few
TGTGCCAGCAGCGCCCTGCAGGTTGGGGAAAAACTGTTTTTT CASSALQVGEKLFF . TRBJ1-4 TRBV7-3 .
TGCAGTGCTAGATCCGGACTAGCGGGAGGGTGGAGGCCCTACAATGAGCAGTTCTTC CSARSGLAGGWRPYNEQFF TRBD2 TRBJ2-1 TRBV20-1 .
TGTGCCAGCAGTACTCACAGACTAGCGGGAGGATCCGGGGAGCTGTTTTTT CASSTHRLAGGSGELFF TRBD2 TRBJ2-2 TRBV6-1 .
TGTGCCAGCAGCAGAGGGACGGGAGGTCACTCCTACGAGCAGTACTTC CASSRGTGGHSYEQYF TRBD2 TRBJ2-7 TRBV7-9 .
TGTGCCAGCAGTGAAGAGGCGTCAGTCTATGGCTACACCTTC CASSEEASVYGYTF . TRBJ1-2 TRBV2 .
TGTGCCATTGGGGGTGGTGCAGGGGGCAAACAGCCCCAGCATTTT CAIGGGAGGKQPQHF TRBD1 TRBJ1-5 TRBV10-3 few